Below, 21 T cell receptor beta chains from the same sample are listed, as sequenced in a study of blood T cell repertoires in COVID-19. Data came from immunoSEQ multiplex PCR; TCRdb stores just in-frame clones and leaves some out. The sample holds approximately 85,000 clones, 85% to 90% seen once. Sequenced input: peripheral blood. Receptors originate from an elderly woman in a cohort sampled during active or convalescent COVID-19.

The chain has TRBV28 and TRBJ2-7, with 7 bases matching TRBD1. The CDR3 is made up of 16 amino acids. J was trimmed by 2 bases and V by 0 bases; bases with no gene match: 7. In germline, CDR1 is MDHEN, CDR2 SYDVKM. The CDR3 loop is CASSLWRQGVAYEQYF. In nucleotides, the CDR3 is TGTGCCAGCAGTTTATGGAGGCAGGGGGTTGCCTACGAGCAGTACTTC.

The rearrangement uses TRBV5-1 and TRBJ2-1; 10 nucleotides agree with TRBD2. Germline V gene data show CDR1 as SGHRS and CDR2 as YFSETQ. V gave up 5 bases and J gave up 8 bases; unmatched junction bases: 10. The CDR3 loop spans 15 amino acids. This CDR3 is CASSPGLANRDEQFF. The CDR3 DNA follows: TGCGCCAGCAGTCCGGGACTAGCGAATCGGGATGAGCAGTTCTTC. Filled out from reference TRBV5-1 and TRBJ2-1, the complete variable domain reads KAGVTQTPRYLIKTRGQQVTLSCSPISGHRSVSWYQQTPGQGLQFLFEYFSETQRNKGNFPGRFSGRQFSNSRSEMNVSTLELGDSALYLCASSPGLANRDEQFFGPGTRLTVL.

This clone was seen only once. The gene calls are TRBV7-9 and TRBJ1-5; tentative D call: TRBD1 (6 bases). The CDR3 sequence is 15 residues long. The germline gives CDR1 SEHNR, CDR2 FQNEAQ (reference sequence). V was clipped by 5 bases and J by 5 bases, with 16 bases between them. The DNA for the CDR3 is TGTGCCAGCAGCACGTCAGGGGCTACCCATCAGCCCCAGCATTTT. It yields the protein CASSTSGATHQPQHF. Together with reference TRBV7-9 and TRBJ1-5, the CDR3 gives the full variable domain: DTGVSQNPRHKITKRGQNVTFRCDPISEHNRLYWYRQTLGQGPEFLTYFQNEAQLEKSRLLSDRFSAERPKGSFSTLEIQRTEQGDSAMYLCASSTSGATHQPQHFGDGTRLSIL.

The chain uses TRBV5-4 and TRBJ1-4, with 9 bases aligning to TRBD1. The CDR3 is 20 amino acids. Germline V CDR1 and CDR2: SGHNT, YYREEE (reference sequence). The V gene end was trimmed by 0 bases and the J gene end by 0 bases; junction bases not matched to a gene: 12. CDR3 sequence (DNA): TGTGCCAGCAGCTTGGGTTCTTGGACAGGGGACGCTGCAACTAATGAAAAACTGTTTTTT. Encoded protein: CASSLGSWTGDAATNEKLFF.

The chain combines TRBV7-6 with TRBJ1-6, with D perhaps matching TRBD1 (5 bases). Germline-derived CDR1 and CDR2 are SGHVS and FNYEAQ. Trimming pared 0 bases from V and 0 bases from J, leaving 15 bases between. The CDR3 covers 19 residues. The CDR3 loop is CASSLAAAGPGSYNSPLHF. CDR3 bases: TGTGCCAGCAGCTTAGCGGCAGCGGGACCGGGCTCCTATAATTCACCCCTCCACTTT. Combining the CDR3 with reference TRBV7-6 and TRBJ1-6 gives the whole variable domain GAGVSQSPRYKVTKRGQDVALRCDPISGHVSLYWYRQALGQGPEFLTYFNYEAQQDKSGLPNDRFSAERPEGSISTLTIQRTEQRDSAMYRCASSLAAAGPGSYNSPLHFGNGTRLTVT.

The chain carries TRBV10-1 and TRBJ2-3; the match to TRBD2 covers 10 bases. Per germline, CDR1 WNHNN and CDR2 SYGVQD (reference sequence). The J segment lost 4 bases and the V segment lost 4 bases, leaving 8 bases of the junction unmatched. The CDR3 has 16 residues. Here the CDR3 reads CASSALAGEIADTQYF. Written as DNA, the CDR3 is TGCGCCAGCAGTGCCCTAGCGGGAGAGATCGCAGATACGCAGTATTTT.

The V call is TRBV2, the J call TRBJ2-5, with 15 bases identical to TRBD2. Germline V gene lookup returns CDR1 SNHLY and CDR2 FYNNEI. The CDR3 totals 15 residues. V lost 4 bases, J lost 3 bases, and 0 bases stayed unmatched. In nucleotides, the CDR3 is TGTGCCAGCAGTGGGACTAGCGGGAGGGAAGAGACCCAGTACTTC. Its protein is CASSGTSGREETQYF.

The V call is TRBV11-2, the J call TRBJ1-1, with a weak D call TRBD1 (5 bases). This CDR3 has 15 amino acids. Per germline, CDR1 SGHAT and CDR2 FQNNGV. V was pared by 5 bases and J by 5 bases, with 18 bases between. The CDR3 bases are TGTGCCAGCAGCCAGGGATATAGTTATGGGACTGAAGCTTTCTTT. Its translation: CASSQGYSYGTEAFF.

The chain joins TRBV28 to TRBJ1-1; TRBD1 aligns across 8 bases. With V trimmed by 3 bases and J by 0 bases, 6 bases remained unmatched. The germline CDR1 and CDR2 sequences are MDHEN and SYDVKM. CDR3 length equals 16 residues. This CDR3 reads CASSLPKGQVNTEAFF. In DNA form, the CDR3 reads TGTGCCAGCAGTTTGCCGAAGGGACAGGTGAACACTGAAGCTTTCTTT.

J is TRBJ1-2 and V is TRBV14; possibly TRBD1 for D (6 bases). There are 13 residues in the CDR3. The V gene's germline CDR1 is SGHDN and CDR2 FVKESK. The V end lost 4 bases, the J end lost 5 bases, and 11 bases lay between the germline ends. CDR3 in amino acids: CASSPGQGYGYTF. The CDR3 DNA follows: TGTGCCAGCAGCCCGGGGCAGGGGTATGGCTACACCTTC.

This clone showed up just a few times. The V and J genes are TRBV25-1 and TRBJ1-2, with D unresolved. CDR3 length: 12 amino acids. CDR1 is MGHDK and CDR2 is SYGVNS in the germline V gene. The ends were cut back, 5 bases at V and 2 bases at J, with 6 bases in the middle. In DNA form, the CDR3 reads TGTGCCAGCAGTTCCATGAACTATGGCTACACCTTC. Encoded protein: CASSSMNYGYTF.

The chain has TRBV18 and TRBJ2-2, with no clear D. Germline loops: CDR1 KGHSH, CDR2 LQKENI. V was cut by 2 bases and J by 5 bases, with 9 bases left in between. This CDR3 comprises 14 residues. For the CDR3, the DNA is TGTGCCAGCTCACCAAATTCAGTGACCGGGGAGCTGTTTTTT. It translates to CASSPNSVTGELFF.

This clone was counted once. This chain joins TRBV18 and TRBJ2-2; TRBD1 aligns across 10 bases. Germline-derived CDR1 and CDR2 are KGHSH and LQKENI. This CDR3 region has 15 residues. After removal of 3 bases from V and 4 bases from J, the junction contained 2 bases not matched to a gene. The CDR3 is CASSPGQGTTGELFF. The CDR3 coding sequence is TGTGCCAGCTCACCGGGACAGGGGACCACCGGGGAGCTGTTTTTT.

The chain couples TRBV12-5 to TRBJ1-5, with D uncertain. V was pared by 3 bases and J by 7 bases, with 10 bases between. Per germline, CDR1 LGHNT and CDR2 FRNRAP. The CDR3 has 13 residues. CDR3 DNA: TGTGCTAGTGGTTTTAGCGGGAAGCAGCCCCAGCATTTT. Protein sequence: CASGFSGKQPQHF.

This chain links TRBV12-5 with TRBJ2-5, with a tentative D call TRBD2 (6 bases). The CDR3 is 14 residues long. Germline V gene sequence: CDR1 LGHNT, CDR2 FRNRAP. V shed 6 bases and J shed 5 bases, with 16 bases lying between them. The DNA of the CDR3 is TGTGCTAGTGGAAGGAACTCTGGAGGGGAGACCCAGTACTTC. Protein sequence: CASGRNSGGETQYF.

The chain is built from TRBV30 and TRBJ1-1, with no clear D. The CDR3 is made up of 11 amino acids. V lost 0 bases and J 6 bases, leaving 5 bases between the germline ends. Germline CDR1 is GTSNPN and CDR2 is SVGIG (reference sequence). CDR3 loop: CAWSVSSEAFF. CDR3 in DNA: TGTGCCTGGAGTGTATCGTCTGAAGCTTTCTTT.

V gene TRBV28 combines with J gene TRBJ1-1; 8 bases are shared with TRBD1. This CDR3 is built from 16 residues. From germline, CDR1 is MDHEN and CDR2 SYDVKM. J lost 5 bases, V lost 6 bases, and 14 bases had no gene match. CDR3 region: CASSTRTGRDGTEAFF. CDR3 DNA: TGTGCCAGCAGCACCAGGACAGGGAGGGATGGAACTGAAGCTTTCTTT.

The CDR3 DNA is TGCGCCAGCAGTGAGGGTCCGGGAACTGAAGCTTTCTTT. It yields the protein CASSEGPGTEAFF. This rearrangement joins TRBV10-1 to TRBJ1-1; unclear D gene. V lost 2 bases and J 5 bases, leaving 9 bases between the germline ends. The CDR3 is made up of 13 amino acids. CDR1 and CDR2 from the germline V gene are WNHNN and SYGVQD (reference sequence).

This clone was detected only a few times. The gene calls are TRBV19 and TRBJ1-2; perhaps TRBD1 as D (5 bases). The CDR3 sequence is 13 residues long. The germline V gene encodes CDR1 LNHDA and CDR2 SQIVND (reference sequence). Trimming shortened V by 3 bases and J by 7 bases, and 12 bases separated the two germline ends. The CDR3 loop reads CASSIQGLGGYTF. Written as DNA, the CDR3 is TGTGCCAGTAGTATCCAGGGTTTAGGTGGCTACACCTTC.

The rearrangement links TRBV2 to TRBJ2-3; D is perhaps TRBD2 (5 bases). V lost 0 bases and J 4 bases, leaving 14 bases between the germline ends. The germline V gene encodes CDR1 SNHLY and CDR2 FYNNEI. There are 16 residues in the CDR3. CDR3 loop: CASSEASWEMSDTQYF. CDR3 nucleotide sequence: TGTGCCAGCAGTGAAGCCTCCTGGGAGATGTCAGATACGCAGTATTTT.

The CDR3 is CTQGEDGYTF. The CDR3 nucleotides read TGTACTCAGGGGGAGGATGGCTACACCTTC. This chain joins TRBV2 and TRBJ1-2, with 7 bases aligning to TRBD1. CDR3 length equals 10 residues. Germline V lookup: CDR1 SNHLY, CDR2 FYNNEI.